Presented here are 14 T cell receptor beta chains from one specimen sequenced in a study of shared clonotypes between healthy human individuals. Libraries were prepared by immunoSEQ multiplex PCR; TCRdb keeps only in-frame clonotypes and omits some of them. The sample records 85,000 to 100,000 clones, around two thirds being singletons. The sequenced sample consisted of memory CD8+ T cells sorted from blood. Stated subset: CD45RO+ cells pooled with CCR7-negative TemRA cells. Receptor source: a man aged 30 to 45 in good health.

This clone was observed a single time. V is TRBV7-2 and J is TRBJ1-1; the D gene is possibly TRBD1 (5 bases). Trimming stripped 5 bases from V and 4 bases from J, with 14 bases between. CDR1 is SGHTA and CDR2 is FQGNSA in the germline V gene. This CDR3 spans 14 amino acids. For the CDR3, the DNA is TGTGCCAGCAGCCAGCCAGGGCTCGGCACTGAAGCTTTCTTT. Its translation is CASSQPGLGTEAFF.

The chain uses TRBV6-5 and TRBJ2-1; D gene ambiguous. The V gene lost 10 bases and the J gene lost 6 bases, with 13 bases spanning the gap. CDR1 and CDR2 (germline): MNHEY, SVGAGI. This CDR3 is 12 amino acids long. The DNA for the CDR3 is TGTGCCACTCAGTTACAGCCCAATGAGCAGTTCTTC. Protein: CATQLQPNEQFF.

The table lists this clone with a few counts. The chain carries TRBV5-6 and TRBJ2-7; no definite D call. V was trimmed by 0 bases and J by 4 bases, leaving 8 bases between them. The CDR3 is 13 amino acids. CDR1 is SGHDT, CDR2 YYEEEE, per germline. DNA of the CDR3: TGTGCCAGCAGCTTGGATCCAACTTACGAGCAGTACTTC. It translates to CASSLDPTYEQYF.

The chain links TRBV10-3 to TRBJ1-5, with a tentative D call TRBD1 (5 bases). The CDR3 length is 15 residues. Trimming pared 1 base from V and 7 bases from J, leaving 14 bases between. CDR1 and CDR2 from the germline V gene are ENHRY and SYGVKD. Here the CDR3 reads CAISELLGRDQPQHF. Written as DNA, the CDR3 is TGTGCCATCAGTGAGTTATTGGGTAGGGACCAGCCCCAGCATTTT.

This clone was detected once. Here the CDR3 DNA reads TGCAGCGTGGCGACAGGCGGAACCGGGGAGCTGTTTTTT. The encoded protein is CSVATGGTGELFF. The chain couples TRBV29-1 to TRBJ2-2; D possibly corresponds to TRBD1 (6 bases). V shed 6 bases and J shed 5 bases, with 13 bases lying between them. CDR1 SQVTM and CDR2 ANQGSEA come from the germline V gene. This CDR3 has 13 amino acids.

This sequence joins TRBV11-3 and TRBJ2-5; 15 bases line up with TRBD2. The CDR3 is made up of 17 amino acids. Germline CDR1 reads SGHNT; CDR2 reads YENEEA. The ends lost 5 bases at V and 5 bases at J; junction bases unmatched: 9. The CDR3 is CASSSGLAGGPGETQYF. CDR3 DNA sequence: TGTGCCAGCAGCAGCGGACTAGCGGGAGGGCCGGGGGAGACCCAGTACTTC.

V and J are TRBV11-1 and TRBJ2-1; D gene uncertain. The CDR3 contains 10 residues. Germline V gene lookup returns CDR1 SGHAT and CDR2 FQDESV (reference sequence). V was pared by 1 base and J by 12 bases, with 4 bases between. The CDR3 protein is CASSLGGQFF. Written as DNA, the CDR3 is TGTGCCAGCAGCTTAGGCGGGCAGTTCTTC.

The J gene is TRBJ2-1, the V gene TRBV11-2; D call uncertain. The CDR3 has 14 residues. Germline V gives CDR1 SGHAT, CDR2 FQNNGV. Trimming took off 0 bases at V and 8 bases at J, with 11 bases between the two ends. The CDR3 region has the DNA TGTGCCAGCAGCTTAGAAGCAACGGTTGATGAGCAGTTCTTC. Protein: CASSLEATVDEQFF.

V is TRBV4-3 and J is TRBJ1-5; D uncertain. With 4 bases removed from V and 0 bases from J, the gap between germline ends came to 10 bases. CDR1 and CDR2 (germline): LGHNA, YSLEER. CDR3 length equals 15 residues. CDR3 in amino acids: CASSPSRFSNQPQHF. In DNA, the CDR3 is TGCGCCAGCAGCCCGTCGCGGTTTAGCAATCAGCCCCAGCATTTT.

This rearrangement joins TRBV7-2 to TRBJ1-2, with D perhaps TRBD1 (5 bases). Germline CDR1 reads SGHTA; CDR2 reads FQGNSA. V shed 2 bases and J shed 4 bases, with 14 bases lying between them. The CDR3 has 15 amino acids. CDR3 DNA: TGTGCCAGCAGCTTAATTTCTCAGGGTGGCTATGGCTACACCTTC. Amino acids: CASSLISQGGYGYTF.

The chain carries TRBV28 and TRBJ2-1; D perhaps matches TRBD2 (6 bases). V shed 2 bases and J shed 5 bases, with 7 bases lying between them. There are 13 residues in the CDR3. The germline V gene encodes CDR1 MDHEN and CDR2 SYDVKM. The CDR3 DNA is TGTGCCAGCAGTTTAGGAGGGCACAATGAGCAGTTCTTC. This gives the protein CASSLGGHNEQFF.

Ten or more counts support this clone. The genes are TRBV7-2 and TRBJ2-2; D perhaps matches TRBD1 (5 bases). Germline CDR1 is SGHTA and CDR2 is FQGNSA. CDR3 size: 16 residues. V was cut by 4 bases and J by 1 base, with 13 bases left in between. CDR3 loop: CASSSSADKNTGELFF. The CDR3 nucleotides are TGTGCCAGCAGCTCATCCGCGGACAAGAACACCGGGGAGCTGTTTTTT.

CDR3 nucleotides: TGTGCCAGCAGCTTAGGAAGCGGGGGGGGCTACGAGCAGTACTTC. Translation gives CASSLGSGGGYEQYF. The chain couples TRBV11-3 to TRBJ2-7, with 10 bases that match TRBD2. The junction had 3 bases not matched to a gene; V was cut back by 1 base and J by 3 bases. The CDR3 is 15 residues long. The germline CDR1 and CDR2 sequences are SGHNT and YENEEA. The variable domain in full, with the rest retrieved from reference TRBV11-3 and TRBJ2-7, is EAGVVQSPRYKIIEKKQPVAFWCNPISGHNTLYWYLQNLGQGPELLIRYENEEAVDDSQLPKDRFSAERLKGVDSTLKIQPAELGDSAVYLCASSLGSGGGYEQYFGPGTRLTVT.

V and J are TRBV6-5 and TRBJ2-7; 9 bases are shared with TRBD2. The germline CDR1 and CDR2 sequences are MNHEY and SVGAGI. The CDR3 loop spans 15 amino acids. V was clipped by 6 bases and J by 4 bases; unmatched bases: 10. Written as DNA, the CDR3 is TGTGCCAGCAGAGTAAGCGGGAGGCCTTTTTACGAGCAGTACTTC. Its translation is CASRVSGRPFYEQYF.